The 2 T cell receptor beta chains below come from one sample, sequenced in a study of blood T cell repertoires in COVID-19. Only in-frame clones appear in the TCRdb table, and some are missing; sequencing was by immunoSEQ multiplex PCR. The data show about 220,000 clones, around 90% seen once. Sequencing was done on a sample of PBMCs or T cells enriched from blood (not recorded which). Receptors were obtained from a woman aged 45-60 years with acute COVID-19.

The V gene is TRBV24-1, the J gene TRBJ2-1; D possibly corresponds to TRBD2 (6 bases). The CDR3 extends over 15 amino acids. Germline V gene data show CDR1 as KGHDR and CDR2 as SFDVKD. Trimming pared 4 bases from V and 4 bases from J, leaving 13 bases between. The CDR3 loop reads CATSDTTRAYNEQFF. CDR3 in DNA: TGTGCCACCAGTGACACGACTAGAGCGTACAATGAGCAGTTCTTC.

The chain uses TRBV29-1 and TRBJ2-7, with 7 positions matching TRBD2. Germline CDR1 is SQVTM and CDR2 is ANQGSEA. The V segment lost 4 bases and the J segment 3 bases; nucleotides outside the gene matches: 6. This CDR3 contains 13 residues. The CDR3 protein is CSVGAGVIYEQYF. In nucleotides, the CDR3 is TGCAGCGTTGGGGCGGGGGTAATCTACGAGCAGTACTTC.